A selection of T cell receptor beta chains follows, all from one sample in a study of beta chain features in type 1 diabetes. Here immunoSEQ multiplex PCR was the method, and the copy in TCRdb shows in-frame clones only, minus some. The table includes 900,000 or so clones, under 20% detected once. The sequencing sample was made of naive CD4+ T cells from blood. The receptors stem from a woman between 18 and 29 years old in good health. CDR3s include the opening cysteine and the closing phenylalanine or tryptophan.

V	J	CDR3
TRBV28	TRBJ2-7	CASSLTGPNEQYF
TRBV27	TRBJ1-5	CASSLSSRDRDNQPQHF
TRBV15	TRBJ1-3	CATSRVGYTGSGNTIYF
TRBV21-1	TRBJ2-7	CASSKGTGTPYEQYF
TRBV5-1	TRBJ2-1	CASSWGSRQFF
TRBV21-1	TRBJ2-5	CERRETQYF
TRBV19	TRBJ2-5	CASRNTARETQYF
TRBV7-2	TRBJ2-5	CASRRTTQETQYF
TRBV6-5	TRBJ2-3	CASASSTDTQYF
TRBV28	TRBJ2-1	CASRERNNEQFF
TRBV28	TRBJ2-3	CATEGRSDTQYF
TRBV7-9	TRBJ1-2	CASSLIPRQGINYGYTF
TRBV6-6	TRBJ1-1	CASSASIGGTEAFF
TRBV29-1	TRBJ2-7	CSAKQGPDYEQYF
TRBV4-3	TRBJ1-3	CASSLSGENSGNTIYF
TRBV7-3	TRBJ2-3	CASSLGLGRGTDTQYF
TRBV28	TRBJ2-7	CASRRGTGTSSYEQYF
TRBV7-9	TRBJ2-5	CASSSDHGRGETQYF
TRBV7-2	TRBJ2-7	CASSLDSGTFSYEQYF
TRBV27	TRBJ2-3	CASSPNGQTTDTQYF
TRBV4-3	.	CASSHEEGYEQYF
TRBV7-8	TRBJ1-2	CASSLQGANYGYTF
TRBV11-2	TRBJ2-3	CASSSTRLAGVTDTQYF
TRBV6-5	TRBJ2-7	CASRSSGSGLYEQYF
TRBV2	TRBJ2-7	CASTGLRDGTYEQYF
TRBV7-6	TRBJ2-2	CASSLGTNTGELFF
TRBV5-1	TRBJ2-1	CASNRGQAYNEQFF
TRBV27	TRBJ2-7	CASSFGAREVYF
TRBV4-3	TRBJ2-1	CASSQGLAGVPEQFF
TRBV20-1	TRBJ2-1	CSSPELNEQFF
TRBV7-8	TRBJ2-5	CASSSGYYGQETQYF
TRBV19	TRBJ2-4	CASSIVGSQNIQYF
TRBV19	TRBJ1-2	CASSRTGVDYGYTF
TRBV9	TRBJ2-1	CASSVGGGSFSEQFF
TRBV7-2	TRBJ1-2	CASSLGLPRDYGYTF
TRBV4-2	TRBJ2-7	CASSENRDRIYEQYF
TRBV7-9	TRBJ2-7	CASSLWGGSGYEQYF
TRBV6-5	TRBJ2-2	CASSTGSYGELFF
TRBV27	TRBJ2-5	CASRAAVGTLQETQYF
TRBV7-9	TRBJ2-2	CASSLNTGELFF
TRBV5-1	TRBJ2-1	CASSLVVRRGSYNEQFF
TRBV11-2	TRBJ2-5	CASSPTGLGAWETQYF
TRBV6-6	TRBJ1-2	CASEFPPVYGYTF
TRBV18	TRBJ2-2	CASSPLLRANTGELFF
TRBV19	TRBJ2-5	CATAGTHQETQYF
TRBV7-2	TRBJ2-3	CASGTGGPDTQYF
TRBV7-9	TRBJ2-4	CASRGPRGNIQYF
TRBV7-9	TRBJ2-3	CASSGTSGVTDTQYF
TRBV2	TRBJ1-2	CASSWDRVQNYGYTF
TRBV6-1	TRBJ2-7	CASSGSASGDYEQYF
TRBV10-2	TRBJ2-7	CASRASGSYEQYF
TRBV27	TRBJ1-1	CASSLEGASEAFF
TRBV28	TRBJ2-7	CASKTGSSYEQYF
TRBV2	TRBJ1-4	CASSVSSGTGLKKLFF
TRBV4-1	TRBJ1-2	CASSQDPSTYGYTF